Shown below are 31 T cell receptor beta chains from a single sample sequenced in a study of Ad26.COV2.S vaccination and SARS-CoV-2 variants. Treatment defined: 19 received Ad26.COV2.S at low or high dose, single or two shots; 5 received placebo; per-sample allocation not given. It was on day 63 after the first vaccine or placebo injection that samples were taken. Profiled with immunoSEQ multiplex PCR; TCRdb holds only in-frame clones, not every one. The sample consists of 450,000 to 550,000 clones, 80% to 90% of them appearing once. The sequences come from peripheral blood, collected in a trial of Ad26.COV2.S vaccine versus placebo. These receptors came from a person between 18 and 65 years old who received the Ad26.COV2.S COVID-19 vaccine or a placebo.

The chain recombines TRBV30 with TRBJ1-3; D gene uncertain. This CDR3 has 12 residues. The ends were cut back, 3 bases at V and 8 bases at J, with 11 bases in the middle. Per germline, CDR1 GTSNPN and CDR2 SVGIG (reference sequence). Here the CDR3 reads CAWSLNSDTIYF. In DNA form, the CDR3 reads TGTGCCTGGAGCCTCAACTCGGACACCATATATTTT.

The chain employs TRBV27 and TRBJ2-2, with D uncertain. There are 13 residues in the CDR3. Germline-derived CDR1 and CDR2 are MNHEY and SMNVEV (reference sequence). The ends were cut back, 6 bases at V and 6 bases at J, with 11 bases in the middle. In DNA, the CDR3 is TGTGCCAGCAGGGAACTAAGGGCCGGGGAGCTGTTTTTT. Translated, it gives CASRELRAGELFF.

The CDR3 DNA reads TGTGCCAGCAGTTACTCGTTCGGCTTCGCAGGGGACGCCTACGAGCAGTACTTC. Protein: CASSYSFGFAGDAYEQYF. The V and J genes are TRBV6-2 or TRBV6-3 and TRBJ2-7; a possible D gene is TRBD1 (6 bases). Deletions cut 0 bases from V and 2 bases from J, with 20 bases between. The germline V gene has CDR1 MNHEY and CDR2 SVGEGT. There are 18 residues in the CDR3.

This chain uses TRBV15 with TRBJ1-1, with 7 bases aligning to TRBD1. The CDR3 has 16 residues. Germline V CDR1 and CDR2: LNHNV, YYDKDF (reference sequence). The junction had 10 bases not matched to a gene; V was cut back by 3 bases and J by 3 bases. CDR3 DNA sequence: TGTGCCACCAGCAGGACAGGGCCGTCCGGTCACACTGAAGCTTTCTTT. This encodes CATSRTGPSGHTEAFF. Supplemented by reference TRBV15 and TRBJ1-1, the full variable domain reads DAMVIQNPRYQVTQFGKPVTLSCSQTLNHNVMYWYQQKSSQAPKLLFHYYDKDFNNEADTPDNFQSRRPNTSFCFLDIRSPGLGDTAMYLCATSRTGPSGHTEAFFGQGTRLTVV.

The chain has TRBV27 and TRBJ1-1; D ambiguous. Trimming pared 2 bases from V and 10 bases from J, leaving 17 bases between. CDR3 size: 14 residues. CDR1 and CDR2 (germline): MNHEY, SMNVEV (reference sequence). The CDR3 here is CASSLARGVTRAFF. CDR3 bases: TGTGCCAGCAGTTTAGCCCGGGGTGTAACTAGAGCTTTCTTT.

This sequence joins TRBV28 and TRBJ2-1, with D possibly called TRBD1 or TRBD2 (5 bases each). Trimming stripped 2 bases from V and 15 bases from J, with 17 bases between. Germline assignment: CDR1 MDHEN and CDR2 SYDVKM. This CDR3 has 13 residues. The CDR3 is CASSLTTGFGAFF. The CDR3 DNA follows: TGTGCCAGCAGTTTAACTACGGGCTTCGGGGCGTTCTTC.

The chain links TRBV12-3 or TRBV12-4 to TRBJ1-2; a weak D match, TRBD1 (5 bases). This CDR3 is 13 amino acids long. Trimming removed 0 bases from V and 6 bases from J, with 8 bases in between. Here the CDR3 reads CASSLAGGDGYTF. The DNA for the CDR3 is TGTGCCAGCAGTTTAGCGGGGGGGGATGGCTACACCTTC.

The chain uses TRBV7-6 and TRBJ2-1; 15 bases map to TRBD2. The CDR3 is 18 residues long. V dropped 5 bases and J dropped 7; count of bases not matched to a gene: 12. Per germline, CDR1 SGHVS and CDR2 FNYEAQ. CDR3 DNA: TGTGCCAGCAGCCCTCCCCCGGGACTAGCGGGGGGTAGGAATGAGCAGTTCTTC. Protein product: CASSPPPGLAGGRNEQFF.

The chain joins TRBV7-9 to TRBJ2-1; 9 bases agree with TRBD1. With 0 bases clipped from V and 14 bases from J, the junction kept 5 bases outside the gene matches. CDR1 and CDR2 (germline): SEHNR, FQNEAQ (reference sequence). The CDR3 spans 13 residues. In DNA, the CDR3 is TGTGCCAGCAGCTTAGCTACGGGACAGGGCGAGTTCTTC. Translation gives CASSLATGQGEFF.

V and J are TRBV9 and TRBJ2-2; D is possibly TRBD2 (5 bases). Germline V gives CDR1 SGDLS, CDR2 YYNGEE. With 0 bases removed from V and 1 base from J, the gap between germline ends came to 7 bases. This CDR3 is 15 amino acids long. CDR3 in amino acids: CASSVAGRNTGELFF. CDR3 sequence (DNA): TGTGCCAGCAGCGTAGCTGGGAGGAACACCGGGGAGCTGTTTTTT.

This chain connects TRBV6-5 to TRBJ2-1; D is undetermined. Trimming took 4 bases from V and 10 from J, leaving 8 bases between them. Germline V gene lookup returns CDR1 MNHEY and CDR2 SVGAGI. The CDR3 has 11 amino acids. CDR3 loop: CASSLLGEQFF. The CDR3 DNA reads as TGTGCCAGCAGTTTGCTAGGGGAGCAGTTCTTC.

The DNA of the CDR3 is TGTGCCTGGAGGCCGAACAGGGGCCGCCACTCCTACGAGCAGTACTTC. Residues: CAWRPNRGRHSYEQYF. The chain joins TRBV30 to TRBJ2-7, with TRBD1 identical over 7 bases. V trimming: 3 bases; J trimming: 0 bases; junction bases outside the gene matches: 11. CDR1 is GTSNPN and CDR2 is SVGIG in the germline V gene (reference sequence). The CDR3 has 16 residues.

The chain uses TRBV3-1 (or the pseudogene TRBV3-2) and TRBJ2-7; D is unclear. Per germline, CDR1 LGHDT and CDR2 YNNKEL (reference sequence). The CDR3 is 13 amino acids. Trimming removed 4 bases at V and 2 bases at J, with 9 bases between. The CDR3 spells CASSPFHTYEQYF. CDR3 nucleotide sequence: TGTGCCAGCAGCCCGTTTCATACCTACGAGCAGTACTTC.

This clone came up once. The CDR3 spells CASSNRSSYYSEQYF. DNA for the CDR3: TGTGCCAGCTCAAACCGGAGCAGCTACTATAGCGAGCAGTACTTC. This chain connects TRBV18 to TRBJ2-7; D gene uncertain. V lost 5 bases and J 6 bases, leaving 20 bases between the germline ends. This CDR3 is built from 15 residues. Germline V lookup: CDR1 KGHSH, CDR2 LQKENI.

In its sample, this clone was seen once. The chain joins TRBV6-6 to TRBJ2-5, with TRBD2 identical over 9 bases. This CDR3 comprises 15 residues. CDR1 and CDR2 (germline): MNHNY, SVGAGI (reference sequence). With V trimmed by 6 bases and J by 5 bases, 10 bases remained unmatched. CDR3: CASRSPRTSAETQYF. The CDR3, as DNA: TGTGCCAGCAGATCGCCCCGGACTAGCGCGGAGACCCAGTACTTC.

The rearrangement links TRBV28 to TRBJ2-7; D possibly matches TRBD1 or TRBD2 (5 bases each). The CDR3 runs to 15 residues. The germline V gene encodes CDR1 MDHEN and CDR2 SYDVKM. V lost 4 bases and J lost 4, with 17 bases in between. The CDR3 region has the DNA TGTGCCAGCAGTTCCCGACCGGGACGGAATTACGAGCAGTACTTC. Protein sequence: CASSSRPGRNYEQYF. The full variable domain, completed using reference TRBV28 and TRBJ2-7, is DVKVTQSSRYLVKRTGEKVFLECVQDMDHENMFWYRQDPGLGLRLIYFSYDVKMKEKGDIPEGYSVSREKKERFSLILESASTNQTSMYLCASSSRPGRNYEQYFGPGTRLTVT.

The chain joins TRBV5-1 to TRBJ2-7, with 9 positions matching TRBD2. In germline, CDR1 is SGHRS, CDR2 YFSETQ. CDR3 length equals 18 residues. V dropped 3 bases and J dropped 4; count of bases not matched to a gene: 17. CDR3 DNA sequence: TGCGCCAGCAGCTGGCCGCGGGGGAGCGGGGGGCCTCTGTACGAGCAGTACTTC. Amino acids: CASSWPRGSGGPLYEQYF.

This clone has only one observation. The CDR3, as DNA: TGCAGCGTTGAACGGCCAACTCACAATGGCTACACCTTC. It yields the protein CSVERPTHNGYTF. The chain joins TRBV29-1 to TRBJ1-2; D not certain. From germline, CDR1 is SQVTM and CDR2 ANQGSEA. The V and J ends lost 2 bases and 6 bases respectively, with 13 bases between them. CDR3 length: 13 amino acids.

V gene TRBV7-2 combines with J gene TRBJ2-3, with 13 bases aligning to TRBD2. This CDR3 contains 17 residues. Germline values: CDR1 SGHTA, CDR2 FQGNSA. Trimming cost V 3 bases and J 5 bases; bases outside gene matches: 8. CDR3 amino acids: CASSFGTSGVRGDTQYF. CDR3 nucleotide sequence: TGTGCCAGCAGCTTTGGGACTAGCGGGGTCAGGGGAGATACGCAGTATTTT. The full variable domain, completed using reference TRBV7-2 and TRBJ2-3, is GAGVSQSPSNKVTEKGKDVELRCDPISGHTALYWYRQSLGQGLEFLIYFQGNSAPDKSGLPSDRFSAERTGGSVSTLTIQRTQQEDSAVYLCASSFGTSGVRGDTQYFGPGTRLTVL.

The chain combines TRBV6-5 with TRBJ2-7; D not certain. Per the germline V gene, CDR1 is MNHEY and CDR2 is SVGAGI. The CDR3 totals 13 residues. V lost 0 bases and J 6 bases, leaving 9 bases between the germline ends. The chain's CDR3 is CASSYSLGSEQYF. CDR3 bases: TGTGCCAGCAGTTACTCTCTAGGTAGCGAGCAGTACTTC.

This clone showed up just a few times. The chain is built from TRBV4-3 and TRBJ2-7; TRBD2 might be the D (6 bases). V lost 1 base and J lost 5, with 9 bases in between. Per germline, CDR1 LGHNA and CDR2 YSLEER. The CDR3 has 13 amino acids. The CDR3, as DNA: TGCGCCAGCAGCCAAGTCGGCGGGGACGAGCAGTACTTC. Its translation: CASSQVGGDEQYF.

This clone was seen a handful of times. The DNA of the CDR3 is TGTGCCAGCAGTGAAACTAGCGGGGATAACTACGAGCAGTACTTC. It translates to CASSETSGDNYEQYF. V gene TRBV25-1 combines with J gene TRBJ2-7; 10 nucleotides align to TRBD2. J was trimmed by 3 bases and V by 2 bases; bases with no gene match: 4. In germline, CDR1 is MGHDK, CDR2 SYGVNS. This CDR3 is built from 15 residues.

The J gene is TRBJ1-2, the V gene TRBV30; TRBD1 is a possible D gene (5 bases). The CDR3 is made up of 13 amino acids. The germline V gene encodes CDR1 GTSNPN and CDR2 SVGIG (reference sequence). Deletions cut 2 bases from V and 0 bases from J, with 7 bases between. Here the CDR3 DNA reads TGTGCCTGGAGTCCACAGGCTAACTATGGCTACACCTTC. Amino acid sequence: CAWSPQANYGYTF.

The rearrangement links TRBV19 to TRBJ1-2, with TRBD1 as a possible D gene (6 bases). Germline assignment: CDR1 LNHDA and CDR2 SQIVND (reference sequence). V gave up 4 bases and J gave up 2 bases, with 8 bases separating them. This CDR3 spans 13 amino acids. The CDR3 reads CASSTGANYGYTF. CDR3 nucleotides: TGTGCCAGTAGTACAGGGGCCAACTATGGCTACACCTTC.

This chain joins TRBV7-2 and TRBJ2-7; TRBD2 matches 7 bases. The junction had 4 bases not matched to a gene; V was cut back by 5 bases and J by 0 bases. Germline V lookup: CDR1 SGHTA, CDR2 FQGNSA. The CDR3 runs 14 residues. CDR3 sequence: CASSTSAFSYEQYF. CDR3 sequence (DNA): TGTGCCAGCAGCACTAGCGCCTTCTCCTACGAGCAGTACTTC.

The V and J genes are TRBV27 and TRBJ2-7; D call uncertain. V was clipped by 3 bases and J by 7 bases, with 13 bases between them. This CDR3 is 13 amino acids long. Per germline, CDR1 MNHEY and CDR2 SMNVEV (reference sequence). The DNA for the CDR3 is TGTGCCAGCAGTTTTTCTGCCTTCGGGGAGCAGTACTTC. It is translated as CASSFSAFGEQYF.

CDR3 coding DNA: TGCGCCAGCAGCCCGTATGGGGGAGGTGGAGGTTTGGGCTACACCTTC. Protein product: CASSPYGGGGGLGYTF. The chain carries TRBV5-1 and TRBJ1-2, with TRBD1 as a possible D gene (5 bases). V dropped 4 bases and J dropped 8 bases, with 24 bases sitting between them. CDR3 length equals 16 residues. Germline CDR1 SGHRS, CDR2 YFSETQ.

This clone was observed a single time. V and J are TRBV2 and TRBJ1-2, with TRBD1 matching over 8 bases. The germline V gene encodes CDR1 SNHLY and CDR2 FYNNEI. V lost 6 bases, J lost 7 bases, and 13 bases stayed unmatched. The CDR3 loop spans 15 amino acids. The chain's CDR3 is CASSPDRGLVRGYTF. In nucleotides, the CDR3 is TGTGCCAGCAGCCCAGACAGGGGTTTGGTACGTGGCTACACCTTC.

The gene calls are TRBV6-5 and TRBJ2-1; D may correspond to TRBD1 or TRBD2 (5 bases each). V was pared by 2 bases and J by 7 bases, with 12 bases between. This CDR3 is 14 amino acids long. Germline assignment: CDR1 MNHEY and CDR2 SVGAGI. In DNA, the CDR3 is TGTGCCAGCAGTTACGGACTCGAGGGGAATGAGCAGTTCTTC. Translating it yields CASSYGLEGNEQFF.

CDR3 bases: TGTGCCAGCAGTTACTCCCCGGACCACCTCTCTGGAAACACCATATATTTT. Translating it yields CASSYSPDHLSGNTIYF. The chain carries TRBV6-2 or TRBV6-3 and TRBJ1-3; D gene uncertain. Germline V gene lookup returns CDR1 MNHEY and CDR2 SVGEGT. Between the trimmed V and J ends, which lost 0 bases and 0 bases, there was a span of 12 bases. There are 17 residues in the CDR3.

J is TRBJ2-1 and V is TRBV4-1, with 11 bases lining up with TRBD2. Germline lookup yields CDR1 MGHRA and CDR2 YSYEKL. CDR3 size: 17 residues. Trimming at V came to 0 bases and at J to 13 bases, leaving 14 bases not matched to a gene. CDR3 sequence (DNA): TGCGCCAGCAGCCAAGATGGGGCTAGCGGGAGGTCCCGTGCTCAGTTCTTC. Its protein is CASSQDGASGRSRAQFF.